The source of this T cell receptor (beta chain) is a study of post-analysis software for immune sequencing data. This clonotype was seen only a few times. What it binds is not known. The TCR beta cDNA libraries carried unique molecular identifiers. Via MiXCR, TCRdb re-called the PCR reads, giving one row per CDR3 protein. The repertoire holds hundreds of thousands of distinct CDR3 sequences, with about 27% as singletons. This CDR3 is built from 16 residues. Germline CDR1 SGHTA, CDR2 FQGNSA. The junction had 6 bases not matched to a gene; V was cut back by 1 base and J by 1 base. Study-wide points: There were a few TRBV segments more frequent in patients than controls, and TRBV5-6, TRBV5-1 and TRBV20-1 were among them.

The rearrangement links TRBV7-2 to TRBJ2-7, with TRBD1 matching over 8 bases. The sequencing input was blood. The sequence derives from a girl aged 5 to 17 with multiple sclerosis. The CDR3 DNA follows: TGTGCCAGCAGCTTAGGGCCGACAGGGGCGTCCTACGAGCAGTACTTC. Translated: CASSLGPTGASYEQYF.